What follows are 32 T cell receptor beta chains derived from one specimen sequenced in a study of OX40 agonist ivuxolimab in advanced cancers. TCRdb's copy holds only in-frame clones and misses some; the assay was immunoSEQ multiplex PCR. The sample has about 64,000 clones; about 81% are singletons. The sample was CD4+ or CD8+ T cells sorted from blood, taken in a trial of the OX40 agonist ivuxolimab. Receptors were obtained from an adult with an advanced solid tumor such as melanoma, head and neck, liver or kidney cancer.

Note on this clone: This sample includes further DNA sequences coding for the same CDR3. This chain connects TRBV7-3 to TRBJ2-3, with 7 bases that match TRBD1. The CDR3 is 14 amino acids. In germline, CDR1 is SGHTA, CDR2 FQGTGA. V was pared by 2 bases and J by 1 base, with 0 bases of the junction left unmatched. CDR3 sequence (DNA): TGTGCCAGCAGCTTAGGGACAGGCACAGATACGCAGTATTTT. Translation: CASSLGTGTDTQYF. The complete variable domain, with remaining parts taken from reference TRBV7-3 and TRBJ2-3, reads GAGVSQTPSNKVTEKGKYVELRCDPISGHTALYWYRQSLGQGPEFLIYFQGTGAADDSGLPNDRFFAVRPEGSVSTLKIQRTERGDSAVYLCASSLGTGTDTQYFGPGTRLTVL.

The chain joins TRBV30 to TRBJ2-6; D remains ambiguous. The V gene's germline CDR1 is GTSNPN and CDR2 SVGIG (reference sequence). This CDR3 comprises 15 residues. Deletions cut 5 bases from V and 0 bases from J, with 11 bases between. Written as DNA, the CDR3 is TGTGCCTGGGGGGTCTTCCGCTCTGGGGCCAACGTCCTGACTTTC. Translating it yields CAWGVFRSGANVLTF.

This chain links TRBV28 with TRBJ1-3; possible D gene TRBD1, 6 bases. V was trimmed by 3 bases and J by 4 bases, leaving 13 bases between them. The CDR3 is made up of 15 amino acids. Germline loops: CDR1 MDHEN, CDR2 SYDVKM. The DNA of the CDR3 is TGTGCCAGCAGTTTCATGGGGGCGCGGGGAAACACCATATATTTT. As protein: CASSFMGARGNTIYF.

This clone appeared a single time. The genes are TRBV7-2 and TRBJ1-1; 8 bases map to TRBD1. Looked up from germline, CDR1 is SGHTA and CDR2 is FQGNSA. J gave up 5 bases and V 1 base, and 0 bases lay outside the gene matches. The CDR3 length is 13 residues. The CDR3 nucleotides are TGTGCCAGCAGCTTAGGACAGGGGACTGAAGCTTTCTTT. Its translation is CASSLGQGTEAFF.

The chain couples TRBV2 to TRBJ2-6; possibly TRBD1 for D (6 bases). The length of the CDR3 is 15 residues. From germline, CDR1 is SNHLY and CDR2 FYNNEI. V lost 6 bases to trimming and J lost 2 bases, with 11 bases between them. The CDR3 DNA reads TGTGCCAGCAGATTCTGGACAGCTGGGGCCAACGTCCTGACTTTC. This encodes CASRFWTAGANVLTF.

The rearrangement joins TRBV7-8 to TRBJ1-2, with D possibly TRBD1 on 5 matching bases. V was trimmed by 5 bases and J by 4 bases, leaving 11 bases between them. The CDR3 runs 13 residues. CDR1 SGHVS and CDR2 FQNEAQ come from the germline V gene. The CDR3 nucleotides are TGTGCCAGCAGCGACAGACAGCCCTATGGCTACACCTTC. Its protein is CASSDRQPYGYTF.

In DNA, the CDR3 is TGTGCCAGTAGACCGGTATTAACAGGGACTGGGACTGAAGCTTTCTTT. It translates to CASRPVLTGTGTEAFF. The chain uses TRBV19 and TRBJ1-1; D is possibly TRBD1 (6 bases). V lost 6 bases and J 5 bases, leaving 22 bases between the germline ends. The CDR3 runs 16 residues. Germline assignment: CDR1 LNHDA and CDR2 SQIVND (reference sequence).

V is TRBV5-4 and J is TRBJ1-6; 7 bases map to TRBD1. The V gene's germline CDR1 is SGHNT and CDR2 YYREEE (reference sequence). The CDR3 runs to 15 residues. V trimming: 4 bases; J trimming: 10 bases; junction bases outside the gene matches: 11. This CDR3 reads CASSQQQGFLSPLHF. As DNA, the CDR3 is TGTGCCAGCAGCCAACAACAGGGGTTTCTCTCACCCCTCCACTTT.

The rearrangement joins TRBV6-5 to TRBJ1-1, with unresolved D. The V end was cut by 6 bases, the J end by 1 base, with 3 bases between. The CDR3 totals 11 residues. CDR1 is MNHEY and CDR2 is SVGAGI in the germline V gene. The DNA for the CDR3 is TGTGCCAGCAGGACGAACACTGAAGCTTTCTTT. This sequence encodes CASRTNTEAFF.

For the CDR3, the DNA is TGTGCCAGCAAGGGTGGCCAGGGTTCCTACGAGCAGTACTTC. Translating it yields CASKGGQGSYEQYF. The rearrangement links TRBV6-1 to TRBJ2-7; possible D gene TRBD1, 5 bases. Looked up from germline, CDR1 is MNHNS and CDR2 is SASEGT. The CDR3 runs to 14 residues. Trimming left V 7 bases short and J 1 base short, with 14 bases between.

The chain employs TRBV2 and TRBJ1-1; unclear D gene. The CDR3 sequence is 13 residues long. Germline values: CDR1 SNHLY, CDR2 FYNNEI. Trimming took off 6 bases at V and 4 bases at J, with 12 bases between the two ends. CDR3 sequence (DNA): TGTGCCAGCAGCAACAACATGGCCACTGAAGCTTTCTTT. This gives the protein CASSNNMATEAFF.

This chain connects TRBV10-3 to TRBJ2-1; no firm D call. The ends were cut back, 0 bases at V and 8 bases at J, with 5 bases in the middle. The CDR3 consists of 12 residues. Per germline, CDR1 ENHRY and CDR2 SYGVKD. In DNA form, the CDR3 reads TGTGCCATCAGTGAGTCTTTCGATGAGCAGTTCTTC. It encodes CAISESFDEQFF.

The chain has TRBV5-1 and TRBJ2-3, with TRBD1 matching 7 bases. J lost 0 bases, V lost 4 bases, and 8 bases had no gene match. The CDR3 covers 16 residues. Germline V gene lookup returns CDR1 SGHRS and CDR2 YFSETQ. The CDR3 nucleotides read TGCGCCAGCAGCCCCGGGGTCAGGGGGAGCACAGATACGCAGTATTTT. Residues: CASSPGVRGSTDTQYF. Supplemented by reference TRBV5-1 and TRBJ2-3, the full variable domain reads KAGVTQTPRYLIKTRGQQVTLSCSPISGHRSVSWYQQTPGQGLQFLFEYFSETQRNKGNFPGRFSGRQFSNSRSEMNVSTLELGDSALYLCASSPGVRGSTDTQYFGPGTRLTVL.

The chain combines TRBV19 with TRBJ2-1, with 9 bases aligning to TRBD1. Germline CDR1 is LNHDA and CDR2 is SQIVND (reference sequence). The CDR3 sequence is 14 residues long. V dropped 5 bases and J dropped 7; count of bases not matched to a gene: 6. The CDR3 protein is CASSSWDRDNEQFF. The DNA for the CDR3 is TGTGCCAGTAGTTCATGGGACAGGGATAATGAGCAGTTCTTC.

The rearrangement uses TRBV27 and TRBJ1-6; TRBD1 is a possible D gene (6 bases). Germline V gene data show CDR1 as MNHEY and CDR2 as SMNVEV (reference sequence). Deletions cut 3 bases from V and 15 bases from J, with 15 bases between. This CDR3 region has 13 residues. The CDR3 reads CASSFNPGDRLHF. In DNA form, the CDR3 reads TGTGCCAGCAGTTTTAATCCAGGGGATCGCCTCCACTTT.

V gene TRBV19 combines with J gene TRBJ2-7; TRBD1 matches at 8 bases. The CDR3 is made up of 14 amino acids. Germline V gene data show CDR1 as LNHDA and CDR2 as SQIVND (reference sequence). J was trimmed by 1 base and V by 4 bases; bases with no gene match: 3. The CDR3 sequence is CASSTDRASYEQYF. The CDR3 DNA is TGTGCCAGTAGTACGGACAGGGCTTCCTACGAGCAGTACTTC.

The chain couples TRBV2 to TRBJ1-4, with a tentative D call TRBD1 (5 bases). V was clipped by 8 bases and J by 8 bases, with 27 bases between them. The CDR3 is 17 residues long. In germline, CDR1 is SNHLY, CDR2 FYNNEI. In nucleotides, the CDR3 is TGTGCCAGCTTCGAAGACTTAACCGGGACTCCGGGGGAAAAACTGTTTTTT. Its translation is CASFEDLTGTPGEKLFF.

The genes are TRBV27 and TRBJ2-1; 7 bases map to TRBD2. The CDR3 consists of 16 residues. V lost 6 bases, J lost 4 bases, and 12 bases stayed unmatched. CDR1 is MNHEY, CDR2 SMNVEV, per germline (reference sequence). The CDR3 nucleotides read TGTGCCAGCAGAACCCTAGCGGAGAAAACTTACAATGAGCAGTTCTTC. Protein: CASRTLAEKTYNEQFF.

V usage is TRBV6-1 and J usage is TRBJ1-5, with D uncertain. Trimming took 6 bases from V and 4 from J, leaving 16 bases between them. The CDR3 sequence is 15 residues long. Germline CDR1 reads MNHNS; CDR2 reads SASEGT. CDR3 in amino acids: CASSVTNWENQPQHF. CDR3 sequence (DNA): TGTGCCAGCAGCGTGACAAATTGGGAAAATCAGCCCCAGCATTTT.

The CDR3 DNA reads as TGTGCCAGCAGCTTAGCCTTAGCGAGAGAAAGAGAAAAACTGTTTTTT. Protein: CASSLALAREREKLFF. The genes are TRBV7-9 and TRBJ1-4; D gene uncertain. Looked up from germline, CDR1 is SEHNR and CDR2 is FQNEAQ (reference sequence). The CDR3 is 16 amino acids. Trimming took 0 bases from V and 8 from J, leaving 16 bases between them.

The CDR3, as DNA: TGTGCCAGCAGTTTATCAGGCGTTCGATGGAATGAGCAGTTCTTC. Its translation: CASSLSGVRWNEQFF. The chain has TRBV27 and TRBJ2-1, with D unclear. V was pared by 0 bases and J by 7 bases, with 13 bases between. The CDR3 totals 15 residues. CDR1 is MNHEY and CDR2 is SMNVEV in the germline V gene (reference sequence).

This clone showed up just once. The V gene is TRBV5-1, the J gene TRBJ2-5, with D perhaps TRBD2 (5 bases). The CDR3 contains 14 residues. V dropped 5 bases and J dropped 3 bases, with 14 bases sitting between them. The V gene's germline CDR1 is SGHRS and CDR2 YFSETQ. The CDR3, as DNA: TGCGCCAGCAGTTCACTAGACCAAGAAGAGACCCAGTACTTC. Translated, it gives CASSSLDQEETQYF.

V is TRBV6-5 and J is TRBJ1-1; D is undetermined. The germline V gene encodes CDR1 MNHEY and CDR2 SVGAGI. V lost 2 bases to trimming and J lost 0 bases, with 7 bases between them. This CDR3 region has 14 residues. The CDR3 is CASSYRGMNTEAFF. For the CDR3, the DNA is TGTGCCAGCAGTTACCGGGGTATGAACACTGAAGCTTTCTTT.

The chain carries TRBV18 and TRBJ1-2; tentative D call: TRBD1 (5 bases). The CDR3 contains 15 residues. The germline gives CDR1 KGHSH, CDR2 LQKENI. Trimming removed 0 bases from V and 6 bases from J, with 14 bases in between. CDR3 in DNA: TGTGCCAGCTCACCACCGAGTGGGGGGAGCGATGGCTACACCTTC. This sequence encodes CASSPPSGGSDGYTF.

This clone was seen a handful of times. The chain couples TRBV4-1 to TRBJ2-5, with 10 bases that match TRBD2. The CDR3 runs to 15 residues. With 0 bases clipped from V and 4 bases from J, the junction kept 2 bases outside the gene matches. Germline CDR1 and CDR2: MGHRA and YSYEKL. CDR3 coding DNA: TGCGCCAGCAGCCAAGATCAGCGGGGGGGAGAGACCCAGTACTTC. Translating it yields CASSQDQRGGETQYF.

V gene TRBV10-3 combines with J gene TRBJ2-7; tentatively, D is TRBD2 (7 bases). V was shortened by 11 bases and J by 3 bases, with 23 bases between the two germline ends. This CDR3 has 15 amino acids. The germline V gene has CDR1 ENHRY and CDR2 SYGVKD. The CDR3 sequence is CALTEGGAGVYEQYF. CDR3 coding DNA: TGTGCCCTTACAGAGGGGGGGGCAGGGGTCTACGAGCAGTACTTC.

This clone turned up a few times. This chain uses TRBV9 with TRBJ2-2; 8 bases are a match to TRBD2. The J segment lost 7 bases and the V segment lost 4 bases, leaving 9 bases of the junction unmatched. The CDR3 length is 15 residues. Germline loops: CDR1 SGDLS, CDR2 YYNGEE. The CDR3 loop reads CASSFAGGSNGELFF. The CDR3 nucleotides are TGTGCCAGCAGCTTTGCGGGGGGTAGTAACGGGGAGCTGTTTTTT.

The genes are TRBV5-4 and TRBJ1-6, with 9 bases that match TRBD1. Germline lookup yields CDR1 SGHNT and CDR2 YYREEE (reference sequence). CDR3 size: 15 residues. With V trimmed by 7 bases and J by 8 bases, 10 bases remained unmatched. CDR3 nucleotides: TGTGCCAGCGGGGGACAGGGCGTTGTTGATTCACCCCTCCACTTT. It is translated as CASGGQGVVDSPLHF.

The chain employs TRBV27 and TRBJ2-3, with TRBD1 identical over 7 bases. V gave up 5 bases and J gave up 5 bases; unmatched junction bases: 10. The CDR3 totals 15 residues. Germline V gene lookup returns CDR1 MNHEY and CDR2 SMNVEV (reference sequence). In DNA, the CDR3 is TGTGCCAGCAGTCACCAACGACAGGGACGAGATACGCAGTATTTT. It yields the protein CASSHQRQGRDTQYF.

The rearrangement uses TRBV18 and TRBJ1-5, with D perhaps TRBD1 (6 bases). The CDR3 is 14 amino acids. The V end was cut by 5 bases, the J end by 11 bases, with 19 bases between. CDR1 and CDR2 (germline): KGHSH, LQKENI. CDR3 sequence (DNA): TGTGCCAGCTCAGCCTCGACAGGCAGCGAGGCCCAGCATTTT. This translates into CASSASTGSEAQHF.

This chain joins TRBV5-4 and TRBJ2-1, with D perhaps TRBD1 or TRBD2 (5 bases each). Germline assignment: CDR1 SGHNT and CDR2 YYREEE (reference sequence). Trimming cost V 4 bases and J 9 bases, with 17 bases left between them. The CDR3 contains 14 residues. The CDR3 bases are TGTGCCAGCAGCCCACGGGACCTAGCCACTGAGCAGTTCTTC. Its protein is CASSPRDLATEQFF.

In DNA, the CDR3 is TGTGCCTGGAGTGCTTTTACGGGGGCCGAGGTGTTTTTT. Residues: CAWSAFTGAEVFF. The V and J genes are TRBV30 and TRBJ1-4; D is possibly TRBD1 (6 bases). V was trimmed by 1 base and J by 15 bases, leaving 18 bases between them. The CDR3 covers 13 residues. Per germline, CDR1 GTSNPN and CDR2 SVGIG (reference sequence).